This T cell receptor (beta chain) was sequenced for a study of immune evolution from preneoplasia to lung adenocarcinoma. General study points: Top clone share appeared to fall from AAH through AIS, MIA, adenocarcinoma.

The ends were cut back, 5 bases at V and 2 bases at J, with 6 bases in the middle. This CDR3 spans 12 amino acids. Germline CDR1 and CDR2: SGHTA and FQGNSA. Generated by immunoSEQ multiplex PCR, the TCRdb table keeps only in-frame clones and is missing some. Among 9,500 to 14,000 clones listed, 78% were seen once. On this clone: The target antigen is unknown.

Patient tissue came from resections in Japan or China, 2014–2017. The sequencing input was FFPE minimally invasive lung adenocarcinoma tissue. The sequence was collected from a person between 55 and 80 years old with lung adenocarcinoma. V is TRBV7-2 and J is TRBJ2-5; D not resolved. The CDR3 loop is CASSLQQETQYF. The CDR3 bases are TGTGCCAGCAGCCTCCAGCAAGAGACCCAGTACTTC.